These T cell receptor beta chains were read from a single sample in a study of radiation and T cells in renal cell carcinoma. The protocol was immunoSEQ multiplex PCR, while the TCRdb copy is restricted to in-frame clones and leaves out a portion. The sample lists approximately 86,000 clones, 85% occurring once. The material was blood, obtained from a patient whose treatment included radiotherapy and nephrectomy. These receptors were taken from a man aged 50-59 years with renal cell carcinoma. Each CDR3 is given with its conserved first and last residue. The D gene is left open where the match is weak. Some rows mark clone size as missing; the rest say once, few, many or name a class of expanded clone.

-,-,TRBV18,TRBJ2-5,TGTGCCAGCTCCCCGACCTACCAAGAGACCCAGTACTTC,CASSPTYQETQYF
once,-,TRBV2,TRBJ2-5,TGTGCCAGCAGGGTAACTAGGAGCGGGGAGACCCAGTACTTC,CASRVTRSGETQYF
-,-,TRBV9,TRBJ2-3,TGTGCCAGCAGCGCGGCTAGCGGCACAGATACGCAGTATTTT,CASSAASGTDTQYF
-,-,TRBV5-1,TRBJ2-1,TGCGCCAGCAGCTTAGGGGTCTCCTACAATGAGCAGTTCTTC,CASSLGVSYNEQFF
once,-,TRBV6-6,TRBJ2-4,TGTGCCAGCAGTAATCGACAGGATTCGACCAAAAACATTCAGTACTTC,CASSNRQDSTKNIQYF
-,TRBD2,TRBV5-4,TRBJ2-7,TGTGCCAGCAGCTCCTTAGCGGGGAACGAGCAGTACTTC,CASSSLAGNEQYF
few,-,TRBV11-2,TRBJ2-3,TGTGCCAGCAGCCTGCGCACAGATACGCAGTATTTT,CASSLRTDTQYF
few,-,TRBV6-5,TRBJ2-7,TGTGCCAGCACAACGGGCGGGGACGAGCAGTACTTC,CASTTGGDEQYF
-,TRBD1,TRBV5-1,TRBJ2-7,TGCGCCAGCAGCGAGACAGGGTCGAACGAGCAGTACTTC,CASSETGSNEQYF
-,-,TRBV7-2,TRBJ2-3,TGTGCCAGCAGCTTAGCCAGGGAAGCAGATACGCAGTATTTT,CASSLAREADTQYF
-,TRBD1,TRBV19,TRBJ1-5,TGTGCCAGTATTAAGACAGGGGGCCCGGAGTTGCCCCAGCATTTT,CASIKTGGPELPQHF
-,-,TRBV19,TRBJ2-5,TGTGCCAGTAAGGAGGGTCCTGCTCAAGAGACCCAGTACTTC,CASKEGPAQETQYF
-,TRBD1,TRBV5-1,TRBJ2-5,TGCGCCAGCAGCTTGGCCGGGACAGGCCAAGAGACCCAGTACTTC,CASSLAGTGQETQYF
-,-,TRBV5-1,TRBJ1-4,TGCGCCAGCAGCTTTGGACAGCTTGCAACTAATGAAAAACTGTTTTTT,CASSFGQLATNEKLFF
-,-,TRBV7-2,TRBJ2-6,TGTGCCAGCAGCTTCTCCTACAGGGGGGGCTCTGGGGCCAACGTCCTGACTTTC,CASSFSYRGGSGANVLTF
few,-,TRBV4-2,TRBJ2-7,TGTGCCAGCAGCCAAGGCAACACAAACTACGAGCAGTACTTC,CASSQGNTNYEQYF
-,-,TRBV10-1,TRBJ2-5,TGCGCCAGCAGTGAGTCGAAACAGACCCAAGAGACCCAGTACTTC,CASSESKQTQETQYF
-,TRBD1,TRBV18,TRBJ1-2,TGTGCCAGCTCACCGCCGGGACAGAGCTATGGCTACACCTTC,CASSPPGQSYGYTF
-,-,TRBV29-1,TRBJ1-1,TGCAGCGCCGGGCTGGGGGGCTCGAACACTGAAGCTTTCTTT,CSAGLGGSNTEAFF
once,TRBD1,TRBV11-3,TRBJ2-5,TGTGCCAGCAGCCAGACCGGGACAGGGCTGGAGACCCAGTACTTC,CASSQTGTGLETQYF
-,TRBD1,TRBV2,TRBJ2-7,TGTGCCAGCAGTGAAGCGACAGGGAGTTCCTACGAGCAGTACTTC,CASSEATGSSYEQYF
few,TRBD1,TRBV30,TRBJ1-1,TGTGCCTGGAGTTATGTGTCGGACCCACAGACAGGGGAAGCTTTCTTT,CAWSYVSDPQTGEAFF
-,-,TRBV9,TRBJ2-6,TGTGCCAGCAGCCGTGGGGGGTTACTCTCTGGGGCCAACGTCCTGACTTTC,CASSRGGLLSGANVLTF
-,TRBD2,TRBV7-3,TRBJ2-3,TGTGCCAGCAGCCGGACTAGCGGGACAGATACGCAGTATTTT,CASSRTSGTDTQYF
few,-,TRBV14,TRBJ1-2,TGTGCCAGCAGCCAAGATAACACACGCTATGGCTACACCTTC,CASSQDNTRYGYTF
few,TRBD1,TRBV6-5,TRBJ1-6,TGTGCCAGTCGACAGGGAGGTAATTCACCCCTCCACTTT,CASRQGGNSPLHF
-,-,TRBV25-1,TRBJ1-6,TGTGCCAGCAGTGAAGGGGAGACCCAGAATTCACCCCTCCACTTT,CASSEGETQNSPLHF
-,-,TRBV15,TRBJ2-5,TGTGCCACCAGCAGCCCCTGGGAGGCCCAGTACTTC,CATSSPWEAQYF
-,-,TRBV6-5,TRBJ1-5,TGTGCCAGCAGTTTATCCGGGGGGCATCAGCCCCAGCATTTT,CASSLSGGHQPQHF
-,-,TRBV6-1,TRBJ1-2,TGTGCCAGCAGTGACACCGGGGAACCCTCCGGCTATGGCTACACCTTC,CASSDTGEPSGYGYTF
few,-,TRBV11-2,TRBJ2-2,TGTGCCAGCAGCTTAGAGGGGCCCGGGGAGCTGTTTTTT,CASSLEGPGELFF
-,-,TRBV2,TRBJ1-4,TGTGCCAGCAGTGTCGGGGGGGTTCGACTGTTTTTT,CASSVGGVRLFF
-,-,TRBV27,TRBJ1-6,TGTGCCAGCAGTCCGAAGAGGGATTCACCCCTCCACTTT,CASSPKRDSPLHF
-,-,TRBV6-5,TRBJ2-3,TGTGCCAGTGGGGAGAGCACAGATACGCAGTATTTT,CASGESTDTQYF
-,-,TRBV5-1,TRBJ2-7,TGCGCCAGCGCCCCCCAGGGGCCAACCGGCTCCTACGAGCAGTACTTC,CASAPQGPTGSYEQYF
-,TRBD2,TRBV5-5,TRBJ2-3,TGTGCCAGCAGCTCCCCTCTCGGGACTACGACAGATACGCAGTATTTT,CASSSPLGTTTDTQYF
-,-,TRBV19,TRBJ1-1,TGTGCCACCACCGGACACCTTAACACTGAAGCTTTCTTT,CATTGHLNTEAFF
-,-,TRBV5-1,TRBJ2-3,TGCGCCAGCAGCTTGGATCGGGGCAGGAGGGATACGCAGTATTTT,CASSLDRGRRDTQYF
-,-,TRBV11-2,TRBJ2-5,TGTGCCAGCAGCTTAGTGGTAGGGCAAGAGACCCAGTACTTC,CASSLVVGQETQYF
-,-,TRBV10-1,TRBJ1-4,TGCGCTACGACGGGAAAAATTCCCCCAACTAATGAAAAACTGTTTTTT,CATTGKIPPTNEKLFF
-,-,TRBV27,TRBJ2-7,TGTGCCAGCAGTTTTTCCCCAGGCGTCCTTACCTACGAGCAGTACTTC,CASSFSPGVLTYEQYF
-,-,TRBV6-5,TRBJ1-2,TGTGCCAGCAGTTTGGACAGCAACAGGGGCTACACCTTC,CASSLDSNRGYTF
few,-,TRBV30,TRBJ2-7,TGTGCCTGGAGTCCGATCATCCCATCAATTACCTACGAGCAGTACTTC,CAWSPIIPSITYEQYF
-,-,TRBV7-9,TRBJ2-1,TGTGCCAGCAGCTTGCGGCCGACTAGTTCCCATGAGCAGTTCTTC,CASSLRPTSSHEQFF
-,TRBD2,TRBV30,TRBJ2-3,TGTGCCTGGAGTGTACAAGGCCACGGGGGGGCCTGGACAGATACGCAGTATTTT,CAWSVQGHGGAWTDTQYF
-,TRBD1,TRBV2,TRBJ2-5,TGTGCCAGCAGTAAGGGACAGCTCCAAGAGACCCAGTACTTC,CASSKGQLQETQYF
-,-,TRBV7-2,TRBJ2-7,TGTGCCAGCAGCTTAGGGGTAGGGGCGGGCTACGAGCAGTACTTC,CASSLGVGAGYEQYF
-,TRBD2,TRBV4-3,TRBJ2-1,TGCGCCAGCAGCCAATACCATGGACTAGCGGGGGGGGTGAACAATGAGCAGTTCTTC,CASSQYHGLAGGVNNEQFF
-,-,TRBV7-6,TRBJ2-1,TGTGCCAGCAGCCGAGACAGCGAACAGTTCTTC,CASSRDSEQFF
-,TRBD2,TRBV11-3,TRBJ2-3,TGTGCCAGCAGCCGGGGACTACCAAACACAGATACGCAGTATTTT,CASSRGLPNTDTQYF
-,-,TRBV30,TRBJ2-2,TGTGCCTGGAGTGTACGGACCCAGGGTGGCGCCGGGGAGCTGTTTTTT,CAWSVRTQGGAGELFF
-,TRBD2,TRBV5-5,TRBJ2-7,TGTGCCAGCAGCTTGACTGTAGCGGGGGGTTTCGAGCAGTACTTC,CASSLTVAGGFEQYF
once,-,TRBV21-1,TRBJ2-7,TGTGCCAGCGGGACTAGCGGGGCCTCCTACGAGCAGTACTTC,CASGTSGASYEQYF
once,-,TRBV11-2,TRBJ1-5,TGTGCCAGCTCGCCCGGTCACTCAGGGAATCAGCCCCAGCATTTT,CASSPGHSGNQPQHF
-,-,TRBV7-9,TRBJ2-3,TGTGCCAGCAGCTTAGAGGTAGGCACAGATACGCAGTATTTT,CASSLEVGTDTQYF
many,TRBD1,TRBV6-5,TRBJ1-4,TGTGCCAGCCAGGGGGATAATGAAAAACTGTTTTTT,CASQGDNEKLFF
-,-,TRBV4-3,TRBJ1-1,TGCGCCAGCAGCCAAGGCCAGGCCCACATGTGGTTGGGGAACACTGAAGCTTTCTTT,CASSQGQAHMWLGNTEAFF
-,TRBD2,TRBV5-5,TRBJ2-1,TGTGCCAGCAGGTCCTCCGGGCGGGAGGCCTACAATGAGCAGTTCTTC,CASRSSGREAYNEQFF
-,-,TRBV4-3,TRBJ2-3,TGCGCCAGCAGCCAAGAAGTCCCTGGCGCAGATACGCAGTATTTT,CASSQEVPGADTQYF